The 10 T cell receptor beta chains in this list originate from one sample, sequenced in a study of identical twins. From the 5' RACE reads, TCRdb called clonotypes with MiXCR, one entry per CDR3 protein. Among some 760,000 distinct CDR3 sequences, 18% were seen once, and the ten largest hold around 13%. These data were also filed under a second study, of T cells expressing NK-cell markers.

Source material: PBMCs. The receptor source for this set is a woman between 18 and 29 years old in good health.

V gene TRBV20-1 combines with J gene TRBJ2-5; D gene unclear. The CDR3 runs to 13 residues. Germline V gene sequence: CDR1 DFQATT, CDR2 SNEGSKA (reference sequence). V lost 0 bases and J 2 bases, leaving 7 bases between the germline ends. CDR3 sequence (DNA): TGCAGTGCTAGAGAGGGCTATCAAGAGACCCAGTACTTC. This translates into CSAREGYQETQYF.

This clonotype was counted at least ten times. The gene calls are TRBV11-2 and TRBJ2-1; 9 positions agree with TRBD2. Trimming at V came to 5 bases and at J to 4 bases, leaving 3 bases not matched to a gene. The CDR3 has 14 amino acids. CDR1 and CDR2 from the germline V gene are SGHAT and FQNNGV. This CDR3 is CASSPSGGYNEQFF. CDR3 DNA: TGTGCCAGCAGCCCGAGCGGGGGGTACAATGAGCAGTTCTTC.

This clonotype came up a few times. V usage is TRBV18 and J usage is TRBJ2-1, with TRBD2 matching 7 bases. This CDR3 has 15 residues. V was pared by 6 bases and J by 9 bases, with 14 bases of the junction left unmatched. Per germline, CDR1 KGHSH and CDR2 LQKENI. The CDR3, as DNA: TGTGCCAGCTCCCTTGTAGGTGGGAGGGTTGCTGAGCAGTTCTTC. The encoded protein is CASSLVGGRVAEQFF.

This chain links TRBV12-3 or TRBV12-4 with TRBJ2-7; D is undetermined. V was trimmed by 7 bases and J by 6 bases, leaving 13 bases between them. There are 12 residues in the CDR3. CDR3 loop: CASIWARSEQYF. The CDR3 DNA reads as TGTGCCAGCATTTGGGCCCGCAGCGAGCAGTACTTC.

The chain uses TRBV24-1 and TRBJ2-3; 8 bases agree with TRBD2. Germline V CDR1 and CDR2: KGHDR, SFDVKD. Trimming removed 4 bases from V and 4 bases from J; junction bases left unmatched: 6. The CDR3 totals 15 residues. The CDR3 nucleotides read TGTGCCACCAGTGAGGCGGGACTAGGCGCAGATACGCAGTATTTT. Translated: CATSEAGLGADTQYF.

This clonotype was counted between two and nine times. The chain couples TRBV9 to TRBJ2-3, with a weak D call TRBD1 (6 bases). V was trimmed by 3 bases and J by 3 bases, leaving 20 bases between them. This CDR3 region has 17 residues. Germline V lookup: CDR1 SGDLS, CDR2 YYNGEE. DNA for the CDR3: TGTGCCAGCAGCGGGGCGCCGGGACACCGAGCTACAGATACGCAGTATTTT. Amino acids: CASSGAPGHRATDTQYF. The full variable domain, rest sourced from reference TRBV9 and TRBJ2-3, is DSGVTQTPKHLITATGQRVTLRCSPRSGDLSVYWYQQSLDQGLQFLIQYYNGEERAKGNILERFSAQQFPDLHSELNLSSLELGDSALYFCASSGAPGHRATDTQYFGPGTRLTVL.

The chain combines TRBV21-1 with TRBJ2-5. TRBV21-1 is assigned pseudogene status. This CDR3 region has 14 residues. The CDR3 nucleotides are TGTGCCAGCAGCAAGGGCTACCTGCAAGAGACCCAGTACTTC. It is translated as CASSKGYLQETQYF.

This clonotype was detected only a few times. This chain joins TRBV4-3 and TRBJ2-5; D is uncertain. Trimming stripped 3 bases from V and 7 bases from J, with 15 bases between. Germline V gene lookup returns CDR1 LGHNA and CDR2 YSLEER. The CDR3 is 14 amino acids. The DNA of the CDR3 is TGCGCCAGCAGCCAGGACCCTCAGGTTGGGACCCAGTACTTC. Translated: CASSQDPQVGTQYF.

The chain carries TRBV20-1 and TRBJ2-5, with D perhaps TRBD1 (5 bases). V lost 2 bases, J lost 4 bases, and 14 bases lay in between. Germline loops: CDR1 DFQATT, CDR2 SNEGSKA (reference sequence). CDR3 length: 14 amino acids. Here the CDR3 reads CSARTQGRGETQYF. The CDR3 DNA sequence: TGCAGTGCTAGAACCCAGGGAAGGGGAGAGACCCAGTACTTC.

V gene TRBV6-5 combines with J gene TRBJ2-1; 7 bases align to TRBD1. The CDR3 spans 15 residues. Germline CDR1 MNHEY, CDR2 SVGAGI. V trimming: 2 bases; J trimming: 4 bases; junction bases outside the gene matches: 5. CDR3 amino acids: CASSYKGQPYNEQFF. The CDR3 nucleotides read TGTGCCAGCAGTTACAAGGGACAGCCATACAATGAGCAGTTCTTC.